This T cell receptor beta chain was identified in a study of cytomegalovirus exposure and HLA in healthy donors. Both 60 Vbeta primers and 13 Jbeta primers went into the PCR. Measured with immunoSEQ multiplex PCR; TCRdb has only the in-frame clones, and not every one. The sample records about 190,000 clones, roughly 90% being singletons. The sample was PBMCs. This clonotype was sampled from a boy younger than 10 in good health and CMV-seronegative.

The CDR3 bases are TGTGCCAGCAGTGGTCGGAGGGATCAGCCCCAGCATTTT. Translated: CASSGRRDQPQHF. The gene calls are TRBV6-1 and TRBJ1-5, with D unresolved. From germline, CDR1 is MNHNS and CDR2 SASEGT. The V end was cut by 4 bases, the J end by 5 bases, with 9 bases between. The length of the CDR3 is 13 residues.